This T cell receptor (beta chain) was identified in a study of glioma-infiltrating T cells after dendritic cell vaccination. Study as a whole: Dendritic cell vaccination trial patients had either newly diagnosed or recurrent glioblastoma. Study observations and caveats: The cohort had few patients with full blood and tumor sets.

The time point denotes: after dendritic cell vaccination, including at tumor progression/relapse. The CDR3 spans 14 residues. J lost 6 bases, V lost 6 bases, and 12 bases had no gene match. The germline CDR1 and CDR2 sequences are SQVTM and ANQGSEA. Worth noting for this clone: What it recognizes is unknown.

Amplification used 60 V beta primers and 13 J beta primers. This table comes from immunoSEQ multiplex PCR, and its TCRdb copy is limited to in-frame clones, with some not included. The sample includes tens of thousands of clones, about nine tenths of them seen just once. The rearrangement joins TRBV29-1 to TRBJ1-1, with 8 bases aligning to TRBD1. The sample consisted of blood, taken after dendritic cell vaccination. The clonotype comes from a human donor with glioblastoma. The CDR3 sequence: CSVATGGGGSEAFF. The CDR3 nucleotides are TGCAGCGTGGCTACAGGGGGAGGTGGGTCTGAAGCTTTCTTT.